This record concerns one T cell receptor beta chain sequence. Its antigen is unknown. Regarding time point: sample taken at primary tumor resection. Whole RNA, isolated from tumor, nontumor lung or frozen PBMC, was sequenced without prior sorting. These data belong to a study of spatial heterogeneity in lung cancer. Broader study findings: Intratumoral expanded alpha and beta TCR counts were found to track tumor mutation counts.

Trimming took off 3 bases at V and 5 bases at J, with 17 bases between the two ends. The CDR3 runs 14 residues. The V gene's germline CDR1 is DFQATT and CDR2 SNEGSKA (reference sequence). Via MiXCR, TCRdb re-called the 5' RACE reads, giving one row per CDR3 protein. Of roughly 7,200 distinct CDR3 sequences in the sample, about 20% are singletons; the top ten hold approximately 12%. This clonotype was obtained from a female donor with early-stage non-small cell lung cancer. The source material was lung tumor tissue, sampled at surgery. The rearrangement uses TRBV20-1 and TRBJ2-7; TRBD1 is a possible D gene (6 bases). CDR3: CSASGLTGSHEQYF. The CDR3 nucleotides read TGCAGTGCTAGTGGTCTAACAGGGTCCCACGAGCAGTACTTC.